This TCR beta chain is from a study of cytomegalovirus exposure and HLA in healthy donors. General observations from the study: Reports indicated that the classifier achieved high specificity and sensitivity in diagnosing cytomegalovirus status. The study labeled 164 TCR beta chains cytomegalovirus-associated.

The donors were part of the validation cohort of roughly 130 subjects. That cohort was separate from the first cohort, which comprised 666 subjects. Per the germline V gene, CDR1 is SGHTA and CDR2 is FQGNSA. The germline V and J ends were trimmed by 3 bases and 3 bases, with 11 bases remaining between them. This CDR3 is 14 amino acids long. Note on this clone: The antigen remains unidentified.

Profiled with immunoSEQ multiplex PCR; TCRdb holds only in-frame clones, not every one. The data show about 270,000 clones, around 86% seen once. Sequenced input: PBMCs. The chain is built from TRBV7-2 and TRBJ1-1; D is unclear. This TCR was recovered from a woman younger than 30 in good health and CMV-seronegative. The CDR3 sequence: CASSFSSAYTEAFF. In DNA form, the CDR3 reads TGTGCCAGCAGCTTCTCCTCCGCGTACACTGAAGCTTTCTTT.